This is a list of T cell receptor beta chains from one sample in a study of CDR3 diversity in severe acne. TCRdb re-called the PCR reads through MiXCR, storing one row per CDR3 protein. Among 89,000 or so distinct CDR3 sequences, about 48% were seen once, and the ten largest hold about 9.4%. Source material: blood. The receptor set was obtained from a male donor in good health, serving as a control. Each CDR3 is given with its conserved first and last residue. The D gene is left open where the match is weak. Clone size is stated in some rows and not others, as once, few, many or a class when expanded.

v_gene	abundance	j_gene	d_gene	CDR3nt	CDR3aa
TRBV5-1	few	TRBJ1-1	TRBD1	TGCGCCAGCAGCCCCCGGGACAGGGTGCGTACTGAAGCTTTCTTT	CASSPRDRVRTEAFF
TRBV5-1	.	TRBJ1-1	.	TGCGCCAGCAGCACAGACGGAGCGATCCTCACTGAAGCTTTCTTT	CASSTDGAILTEAFF
TRBV25-1	.	TRBJ1-1	TRBD1	TGTGCCAGCTCATCTCAGGGGGCCGGCACTGAAGCTTTCTTT	CASSSQGAGTEAFF
TRBV6-6	many	TRBJ1-5	.	TGTGCCAGCAGTGCCTACCAGGGGAATGTGTGCAATCAGCCCCAGCATTTT	CASSAYQGNVCNQPQHF
TRBV10-3	medium-sized	TRBJ1-5	TRBD1	TGTGCCACCGCCGGACAGGGCAATCAGCCCCAGCATTTT	CATAGQGNQPQHF
TRBV24-1	few	TRBJ2-7	.	TGTGCCACCAGTGATCACGGATCCTTAGCCGAGCAGTACTTC	CATSDHGSLAEQYF
TRBV7-4	.	TRBJ2-7	TRBD2	TGTGCCAGCAGCCCCACTAGCGGGAGAATCCACGAGCAGTACTTC	CASSPTSGRIHEQYF
TRBV12-3/TRBV12-4	once	TRBJ1-5	.	TGTGCCAGCGGGCCGGGGGGATACAATCAGCCCCAGCATTTT	CASGPGGYNQPQHF
TRBV29-1	.	TRBJ2-3	.	TGCAGCGTAACCTTACTCATCACAGATACGCAGTATTTT	CSVTLLITDTQYF
TRBV20-1	.	TRBJ2-1	TRBD2	TGCAGTGCTAGAACTAGCGGGAGAATTGCCTACAATGAGCAGTTCTTC	CSARTSGRIAYNEQFF
TRBV20-1	.	TRBJ1-5	TRBD1	TGCAGTGCTAGAGATGCTGGGACAGAGAATCAGCCCCAGCATTTT	CSARDAGTENQPQHF
TRBV6-5	.	TRBJ1-4	TRBD1	TGTGCCAGCAGTCCCGGGACAGGGGGTGAAAAACTGTTTTTT	CASSPGTGGEKLFF
TRBV7-9	.	TRBJ1-3	.	.	CASSSTAPEAFFGNTIYF
TRBV4-1	.	TRBJ1-5	TRBD1	TGCGCCAGCAGCCACCAACAGGGGGGACAGGGGACGGATCAGCCCCAGCATTTT	CASSHQQGGQGTDQPQHF
TRBV2	many	TRBJ2-5	.	TGTGCCAGCAGTGAAACGGAGCGGCAGACCCGGTACTTC	CASSETERQTRYF
TRBV29-1	many	TRBJ2-7	.	TGCAGCGTTGGGGGGACCTACGAGCAGTACTTC	CSVGGTYEQYF
TRBV13	many	TRBJ1-1	.	TGTGCCAGCAGCTTAGGGGGGATGAACACTGAAGCTTTCTTT	CASSLGGMNTEAFF
TRBV20-1	.	TRBJ1-2	.	TGCAGTGCTAGAGGGGGGGGGGGCAGCTATGGCTACACCTTC	CSARGGGGSYGYTF
TRBV6-1	.	TRBJ1-5	.	TGTGCCAGCAGAACAGGGCAGAATCAGCCCCAGCATTTT	CASRTGQNQPQHF
TRBV20-1	few	TRBJ1-1	.	TGCAGTGCTGAGTTGGGGAACACTGAAGCTTTCTTT	CSAELGNTEAFF
TRBV7-9	few	TRBJ2-7	.	TGTGCCAGCAGCCTAGTCGGGGGCTACGAGCAGTACTTC	CASSLVGGYEQYF
TRBV20-1	.	TRBJ1-2	.	TGCAGTGCTAGAGAAGACAGGAACTATGGCTACACCTTC	CSAREDRNYGYTF
TRBV19	few	TRBJ1-2	.	TGTGCCAGTAATTCCTTTAACTATGGCTACACCTTC	CASNSFNYGYTF
TRBV18	many	TRBJ2-7	.	TGTGCCAGCTCGTCTACCGAAGAGCAGTACTTC	CASSSTEEQYF
TRBV20-1	.	TRBJ2-7	.	TGCAGTGCTAGGCTACAGGGATCCTACGAGCAGTACTTC	CSARLQGSYEQYF